This is a list of T cell receptor beta chains from one sample in a study of T cells in Graves' hyperthyroidism and ophthalmopathy. TCRdb independently ran MiXCR on the multiplex PCR reads; one entry per CDR3 protein. The sample records a few hundred thousand distinct CDR3 sequences, around 18% being singletons. The specimen was blood. These receptors were collected from a man between 18 and 29 years old with Graves' ophthalmopathy. Each CDR3 is given with its conserved first and last residue. Each record gives: clone size, D gene, V gene, J gene, CDR3 protein, CDR3 DNA. The D gene is left open where the match is weak. The size field is filled for only some rows; it gives once, few, many or a size class.

many,.,TRBV3-1,TRBJ2-5,CASSQVQALQETQYF,TGTGCCAGCAGCCAAGTCCAGGCCCTCCAAGAGACCCAGTACTTC
many,.,TRBV5-1,TRBJ2-7,CASSLGAGVSYEQYF,TGCGCCAGCAGCTTGGGAGCGGGCGTCTCCTACGAGCAGTACTTC
many,.,TRBV20-1,TRBJ1-1,CSARDWGGGTEAFF,TGCAGTGCTAGAGATTGGGGGGGCGGAACTGAAGCTTTCTTT
few,TRBD1,TRBV29-1,TRBJ2-1,CSVGQGARNEQFF,TGCAGCGTCGGACAGGGGGCGCGGAATGAGCAGTTCTTC
few,.,TRBV6-1,TRBJ2-3,CASRYRGPTSSTDTQYF,TGTGCCAGCAGGTACCGGGGGCCAACTAGTAGCACAGATACGCAGTATTTT
.,.,TRBV4-1,TRBJ1-1,CASSQIRGHSNTEAFF,TGCGCCAGCAGCCAGATCCGGGGGCACTCAAACACTGAAGCTTTCTTT
few,.,TRBV25-1,TRBJ1-6,CASSAGVGNSPLHF,TGTGCCAGCAGTGCAGGGGTAGGTAATTCACCCCTCCACTTT
.,.,TRBV5-8,TRBJ2-5,CASSLAGSIQETQYF,TGTGCCAGCAGCTTGGCGGGCAGCATCCAAGAGACCCAGTACTTC
many,.,TRBV12-3/TRBV12-4,TRBJ1-2,CASSPTDRWGYTF,TGTGCCAGCAGTCCCACCGACAGGTGGGGCTACACCTTC
.,.,TRBV29-1,TRBJ1-1,CSVEASSHTEAFF,TGCAGCGTTGAAGCCAGTAGTCACACTGAAGCTTTCTTT
many,.,TRBV24-1,TRBJ1-5,CATMGPNQPQHF,TGTGCCACCATGGGTCCTAATCAGCCCCAGCATTTT
few,.,TRBV3-1,TRBJ2-3,CASSLARMGLTGIGTDTQYF,TGTGCCAGCAGCTTAGCGCGTATGGGACTTACAGGGATCGGCACAGATACGCAGTATTTT
many,.,TRBV13,TRBJ1-2,CASSLGSDRLYGYTF,TGTGCCAGCAGCTTAGGATCAGACAGACTCTATGGCTACACCTTC
many,.,TRBV6-2/TRBV6-3,TRBJ2-1,CASSYLGTYNEQFF,TGTGCCAGCAGTTATTTAGGGACATACAATGAGCAGTTCTTC
once,.,TRBV19,TRBJ2-7,CASSTGTRGRLYYEQYF,TGTGCCAGTAGTACCGGGACAAGGGGCAGACTTTATTACGAGCAGTACTTC
many,.,TRBV12-3/TRBV12-4,TRBJ1-5,CASSLQDMGMNQPQHF,TGTGCCAGCAGCCTTCAGGACATGGGCATGAATCAGCCCCAGCATTTT
.,.,TRBV18,TRBJ2-1,CASSPPSTDNEQFF,TGTGCCAGCTCACCACCATCAACGGACAATGAGCAGTTCTTC
many,TRBD2,TRBV11-2,TRBJ2-1,CASSSESSGGLNNEQFF,TGTGCCAGCAGCTCCGAATCTAGCGGGGGGCTTAACAATGAGCAGTTCTTC
many,TRBD1,TRBV2,TRBJ2-1,CASSDRGRLQQSYNEQFF,TGTGCCAGCAGTGACAGGGGGCGTCTGCAACAATCCTACAATGAGCAGTTCTTC
.,TRBD2,TRBV3-1,TRBJ2-3,CASSQGGGKLDTQYF,TGTGCCAGCAGCCAAGGCGGGGGGAAGTTAGATACGCAGTATTTT
.,.,TRBV20-1,TRBJ2-7,CSARYGGPYEQYF,TGCAGTGCTAGGTACGGGGGCCCCTACGAGCAGTACTTC
many,.,TRBV2,TRBJ1-5,CASSGPSRYLHF,TGTGCCAGCAGTGGCCCGTCCAGGTACCTGCATTTT
many,.,TRBV6-1,TRBJ2-7,CASRGNDRNDFYEQYF,TGTGCCAGCAGGGGAAATGACAGGAATGATTTCTACGAGCAGTACTTC
.,TRBD2,TRBV7-3,TRBJ2-3,CASSASGGAADTQYF,TGTGCCAGCAGCGCTAGCGGGGGGGCAGCCGATACGCAGTATTTT
many,.,TRBV3-1,TRBJ2-3,CASSQTFSADTQYF,TGTGCCAGCAGCCAAACCTTTAGCGCAGATACGCAGTATTTT
many,TRBD1,TRBV18,TRBJ2-7,CASSLRTGDEQYF,TGTGCCAGCTCACTAAGGACAGGGGACGAGCAGTACTTC
many,.,TRBV5-1,TRBJ2-7,CASQGPSTYEQYF,TGCGCCAGCCAGGGGCCCAGTACCTACGAGCAGTACTTC
.,.,TRBV7-7,TRBJ2-5,CASSLRLGAQETQYF,TGTGCCAGCAGCTTAAGGTTAGGAGCACAAGAGACCCAGTACTTC
.,.,TRBV7-6,TRBJ1-6,CASTAGNSYNSPLHF,TGTGCCAGCACCGCCGGGAACTCCTATAATTCACCCCTCCACTTT
few,.,TRBV10-3,TRBJ2-5,CAIGGGTQETQYF,TGTGCCATCGGTGGAGGGACACAAGAGACCCAGTACTTC
few,TRBD1,TRBV11-2,TRBJ2-4,CASSLDPAGGASFQYF,TGTGCCAGCAGCTTAGATCCCGCAGGGGGCGCGAGCTTTCAGTACTTC
many,.,TRBV20-1,TRBJ2-3,CSAPKLGGGITDTQYF,TGCAGTGCCCCAAAACTGGGGGGGGGCATCACAGATACGCAGTATTTT
few,TRBD1,TRBV19,TRBJ1-5,CASSHRWQGAVSKHQPQHF,TGTGCCAGTAGTCATAGGTGGCAGGGGGCTGTCAGCAAGCATCAGCCCCAGCATTTT
many,.,TRBV12-3/TRBV12-4,TRBJ1-1,CATSPQGSVTEAFF,TGTGCCACCAGTCCACAGGGATCCGTCACTGAAGCTTTCTTT
few,.,TRBV29-1,TRBJ1-1,CSVRTGPGTEAFF,TGCAGCGTGAGAACGGGCCCGGGGACTGAAGCTTTCTTT